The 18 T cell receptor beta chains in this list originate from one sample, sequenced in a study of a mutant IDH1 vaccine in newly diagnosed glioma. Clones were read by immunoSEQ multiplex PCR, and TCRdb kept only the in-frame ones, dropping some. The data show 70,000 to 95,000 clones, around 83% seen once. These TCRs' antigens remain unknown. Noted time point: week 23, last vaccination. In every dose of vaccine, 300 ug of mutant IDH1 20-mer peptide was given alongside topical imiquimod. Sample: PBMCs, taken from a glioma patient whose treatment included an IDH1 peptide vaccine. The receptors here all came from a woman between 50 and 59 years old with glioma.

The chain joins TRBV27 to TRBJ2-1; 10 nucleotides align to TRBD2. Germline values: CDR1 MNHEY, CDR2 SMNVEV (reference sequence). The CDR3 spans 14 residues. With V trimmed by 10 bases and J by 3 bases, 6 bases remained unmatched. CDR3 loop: CATQREGGYNEQFF. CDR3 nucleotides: TGTGCCACCCAGCGGGAGGGAGGCTACAATGAGCAGTTCTTC.

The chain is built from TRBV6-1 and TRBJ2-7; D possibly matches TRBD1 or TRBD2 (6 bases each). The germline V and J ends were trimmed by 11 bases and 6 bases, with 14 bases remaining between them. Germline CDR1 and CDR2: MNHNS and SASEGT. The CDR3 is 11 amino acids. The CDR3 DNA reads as TGTGCCGGGGGGACATCTCTCGAGCAGTACTTC. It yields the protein CAGGTSLEQYF.

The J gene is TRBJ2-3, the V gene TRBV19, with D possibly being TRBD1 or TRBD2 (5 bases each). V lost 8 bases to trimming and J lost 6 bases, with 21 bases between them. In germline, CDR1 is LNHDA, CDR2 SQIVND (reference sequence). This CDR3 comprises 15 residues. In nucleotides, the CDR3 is TGTGCCAGTTCAAATCAGGGACCTCAGAGGGATACGCAGTATTTT. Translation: CASSNQGPQRDTQYF.

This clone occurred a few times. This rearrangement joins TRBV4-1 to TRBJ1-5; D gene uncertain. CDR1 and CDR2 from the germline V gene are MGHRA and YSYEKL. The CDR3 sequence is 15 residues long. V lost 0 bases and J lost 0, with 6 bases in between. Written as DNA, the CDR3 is TGCGCCAGCAGCCAAGATTGGATTAGCAATCAGCCCCAGCATTTT. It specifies CASSQDWISNQPQHF.

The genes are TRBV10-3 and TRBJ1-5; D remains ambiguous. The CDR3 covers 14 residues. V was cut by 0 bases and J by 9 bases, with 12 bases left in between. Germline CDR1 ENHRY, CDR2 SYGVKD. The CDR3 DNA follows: TGTGCCATCAGTGAGTCCCTCAGCTCGAGGCCCCAGCATTTT. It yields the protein CAISESLSSRPQHF.

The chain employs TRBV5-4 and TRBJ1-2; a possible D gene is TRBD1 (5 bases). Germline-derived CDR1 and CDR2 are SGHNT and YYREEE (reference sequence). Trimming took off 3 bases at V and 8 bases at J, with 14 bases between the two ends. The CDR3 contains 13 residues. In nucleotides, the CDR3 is TGTGCCAGCAGCTACCCGGGACTCCAGGGCTACACCTTC. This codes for CASSYPGLQGYTF. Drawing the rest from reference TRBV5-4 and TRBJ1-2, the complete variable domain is ETGVTQSPTHLIKTRGQQVTLRCSSQSGHNTVSWYQQALGQGPQFIFQYYREEENGRGNFPPRFSGLQFPNYSSELNVNALELDDSALYLCASSYPGLQGYTFGSGTRLTVV.

Written as DNA, the CDR3 is TGTGCCAGCAGCTTTTTAGGAATTTCCACTGGCTACACCTTC. It encodes CASSFLGISTGYTF. The chain joins TRBV7-6 to TRBJ1-2; D is ambiguous. The CDR3 is made up of 14 amino acids. The V end lost 3 bases, the J end lost 7 bases, and 15 bases lay between the germline ends. The germline CDR1 and CDR2 sequences are SGHVS and FNYEAQ.

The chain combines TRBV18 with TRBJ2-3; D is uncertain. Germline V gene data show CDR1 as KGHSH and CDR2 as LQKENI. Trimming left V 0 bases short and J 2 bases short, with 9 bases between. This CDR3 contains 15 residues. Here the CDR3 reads CASSPPSPNTDTQYF. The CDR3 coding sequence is TGTGCCAGCTCACCACCCTCCCCTAACACAGATACGCAGTATTTT.

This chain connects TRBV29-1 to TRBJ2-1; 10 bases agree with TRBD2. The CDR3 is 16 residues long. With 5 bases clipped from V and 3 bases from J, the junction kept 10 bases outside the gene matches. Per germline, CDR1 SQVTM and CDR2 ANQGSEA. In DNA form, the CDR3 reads TGCAGCGTTTCACTAGCGGGAAATTCCCGCTACAATGAGCAGTTCTTC. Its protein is CSVSLAGNSRYNEQFF.

Here the CDR3 reads CATSASEKLFF. The CDR3 DNA reads TGTGCCACCAGCGCATCTGAAAAACTGTTTTTT. The genes are TRBV15 and TRBJ1-4; D not resolved. The CDR3 is 11 residues long. CDR1 is LNHNV, CDR2 YYDKDF, per germline (reference sequence). Trimming cost V 5 bases and J 7 bases, with 5 bases left between them.

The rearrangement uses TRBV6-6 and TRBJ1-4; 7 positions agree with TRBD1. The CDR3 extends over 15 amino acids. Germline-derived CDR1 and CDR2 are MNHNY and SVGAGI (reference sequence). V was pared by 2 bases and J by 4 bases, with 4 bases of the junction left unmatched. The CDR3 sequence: CASSYIGTVNEKLFF. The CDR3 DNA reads TGTGCCAGCAGTTACATTGGGACAGTTAATGAAAAACTGTTTTTT.

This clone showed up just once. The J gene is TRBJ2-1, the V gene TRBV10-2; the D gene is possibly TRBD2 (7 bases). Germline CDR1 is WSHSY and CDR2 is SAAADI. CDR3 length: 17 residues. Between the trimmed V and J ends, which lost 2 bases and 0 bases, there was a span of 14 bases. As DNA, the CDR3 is TGCGCCAGCAGTGAGAGGGGGGGCGGAAGCTCCTACAATGAGCAGTTCTTC. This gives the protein CASSERGGGSSYNEQFF.

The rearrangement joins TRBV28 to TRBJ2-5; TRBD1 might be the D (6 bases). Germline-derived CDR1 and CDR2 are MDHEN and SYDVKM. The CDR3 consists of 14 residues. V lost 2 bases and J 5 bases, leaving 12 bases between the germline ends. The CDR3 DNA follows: TGTGCCAGCAGTTTAAGGGGACATGTTGAGACCCAGTACTTC. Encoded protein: CASSLRGHVETQYF.

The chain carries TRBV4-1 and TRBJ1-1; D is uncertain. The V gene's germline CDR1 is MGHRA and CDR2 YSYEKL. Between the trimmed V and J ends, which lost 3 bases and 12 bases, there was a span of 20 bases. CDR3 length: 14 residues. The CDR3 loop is CASSHPQVPTGPFF. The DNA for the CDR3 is TGCGCCAGCAGCCACCCCCAGGTCCCCACCGGGCCTTTCTTT.

CDR3 DNA sequence: TGTGGGGGCTCGGGACTAGCCCAAGAGACCCAGTACTTC. Translating it yields CGGSGLAQETQYF. The chain links TRBV2 to TRBJ2-5; 9 bases agree with TRBD2. From germline, CDR1 is SNHLY and CDR2 FYNNEI. This CDR3 contains 13 residues.

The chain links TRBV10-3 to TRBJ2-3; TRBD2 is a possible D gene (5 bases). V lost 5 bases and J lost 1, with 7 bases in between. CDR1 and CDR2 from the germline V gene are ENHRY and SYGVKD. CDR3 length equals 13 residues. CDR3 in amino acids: CAISSGGTDTQYF. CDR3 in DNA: TGTGCCATCAGTAGCGGTGGCACAGATACGCAGTATTTT.

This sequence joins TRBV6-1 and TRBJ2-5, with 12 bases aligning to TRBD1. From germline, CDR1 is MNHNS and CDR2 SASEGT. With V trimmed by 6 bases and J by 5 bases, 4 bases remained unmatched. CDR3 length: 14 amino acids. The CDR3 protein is CASRGQGAVETQYF. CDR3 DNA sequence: TGTGCCAGCAGGGGACAGGGGGCTGTGGAGACCCAGTACTTC.

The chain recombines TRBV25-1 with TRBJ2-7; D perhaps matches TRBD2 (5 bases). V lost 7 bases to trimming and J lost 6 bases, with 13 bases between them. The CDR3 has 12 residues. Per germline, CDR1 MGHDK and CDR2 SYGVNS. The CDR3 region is CASTSAGGEQYF. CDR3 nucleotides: TGTGCCAGCACCTCGGCAGGAGGCGAGCAGTACTTC.